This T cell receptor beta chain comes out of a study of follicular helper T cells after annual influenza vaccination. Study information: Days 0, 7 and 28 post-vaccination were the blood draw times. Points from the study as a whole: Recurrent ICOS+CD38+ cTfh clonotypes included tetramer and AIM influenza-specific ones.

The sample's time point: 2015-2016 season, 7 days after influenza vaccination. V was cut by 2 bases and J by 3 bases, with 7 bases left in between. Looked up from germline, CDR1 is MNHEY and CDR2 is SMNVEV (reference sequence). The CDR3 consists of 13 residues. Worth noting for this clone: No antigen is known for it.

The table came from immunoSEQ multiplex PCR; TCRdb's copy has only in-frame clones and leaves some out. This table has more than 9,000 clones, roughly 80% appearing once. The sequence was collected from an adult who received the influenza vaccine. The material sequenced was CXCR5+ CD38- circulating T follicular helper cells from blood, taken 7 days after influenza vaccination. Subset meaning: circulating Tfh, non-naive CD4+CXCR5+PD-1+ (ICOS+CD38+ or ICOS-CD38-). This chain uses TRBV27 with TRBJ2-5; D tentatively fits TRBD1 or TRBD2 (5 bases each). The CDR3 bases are TGTGCCAGCAGTTTAATGGGGGAAGAGACCCAGTACTTC. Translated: CASSLMGEETQYF.